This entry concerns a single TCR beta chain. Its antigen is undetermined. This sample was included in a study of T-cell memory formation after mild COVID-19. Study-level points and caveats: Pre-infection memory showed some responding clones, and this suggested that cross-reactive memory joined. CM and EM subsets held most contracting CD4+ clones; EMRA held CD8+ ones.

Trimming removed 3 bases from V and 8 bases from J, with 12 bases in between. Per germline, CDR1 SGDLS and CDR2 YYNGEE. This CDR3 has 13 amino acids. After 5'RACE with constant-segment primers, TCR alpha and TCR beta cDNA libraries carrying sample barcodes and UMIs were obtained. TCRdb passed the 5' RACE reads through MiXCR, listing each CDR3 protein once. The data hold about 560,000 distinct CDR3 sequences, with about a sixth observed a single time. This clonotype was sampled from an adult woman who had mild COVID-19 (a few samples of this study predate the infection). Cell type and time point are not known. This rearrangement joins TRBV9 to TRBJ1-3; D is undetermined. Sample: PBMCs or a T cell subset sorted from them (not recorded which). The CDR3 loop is CASSANYGDTIYF. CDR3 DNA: TGTGCCAGCAGCGCAAATTACGGAGACACCATATATTTT.